This TCR beta chain was obtained from a study of technical replicates of blood from four donors (dated by TCRdb to between 2016 and 2019). A remark on this clone: This clone's antigen is unknown. No base quality values were provided; no much bigger clone lies one nucleotide off.

Library creation used the immunoSEQ multiplex PCR assay. TCRdb obtained this table from immuneACCESS and retained in-frame rearrangements with V and J assigned. These tables miss some clones; where compared with another copy, unresolved V genes account for less than half of the shortfall, and the remainder is unexplained. The sample contains 35,000 to 50,000 clones, over 95% of them found a single time. The ten largest clones represent about 0.38% of the sample. The germline V gene yields SGHTA for CDR1 and FQGNSA for CDR2. The trim is 5 bases for V and 7 bases for J, with a gap of 14 bases between the germline ends. From the cysteine up to the phenylalanine, the CDR3 has a length of 14 residues. The retained sequence is limited to the CDR3, 42 bases, with the frame set at the first base.

This receptor was identified in a human donor in good health. The sample comprised T cells isolated from PBMCs. The chain was built from TRBV7-2 and TRBJ1-4; the D gene is possibly TRBD1, with 6 bases matching. The CDR3 reads as follows: CASSPTGNTEKLFF. At the DNA level, the sequence is TGTGCCAGCAGCCCGACAGGAAACACTGAAAAACTGTTTTTT. Joined to the reference TRBV7-2 and TRBJ1-4 proteins, this CDR3 gives the full variable domain: GAGVSQSPSNKVTEKGKDVELRCDPISGHTALYWYRQSLGQGLEFLIYFQGNSAPDKSGLPSDRFSAERTGGSVSTLTIQRTQQEDSAVYLCASSPTGNTEKLFFGSGTQLSVL.